This T cell receptor beta chain was obtained from a study of Graves' ophthalmopathy and Graves' hyperthyroidism. CDR3 regions of TCR beta were amplified from RNA transcripts. Second-round multiplex PCR came after first-round RT-PCR with HTBI primers. TCRdb analysed the multiplex PCR reads with MiXCR anew, one entry per CDR3 protein. The top ten hold roughly an eighth of the sample, which has under 350,000 distinct CDR3 sequences, roughly 15% seen once. Findings and limits, study-wide: A 13-signature model separated ophthalmopathy from stable hyperthyroidism, reaching around 90% sensitivity and around 83% specificity cross-validated.

This clonotype was detected ten times or more. Its antigen remains unknown. CDR1 is MNHEY, CDR2 SMNVEV, per germline (reference sequence). Between the trimmed V and J ends, which lost 3 bases and 15 bases, there was a span of 12 bases. This CDR3 has 12 residues. Exclusion covered patients with other autoimmune diseases or uncontrolled infections (as well as pregnancy or lactation). The rearrangement joins TRBV27 to TRBJ1-6, with D possibly matching TRBD1 (5 bases). This receptor was taken from an adult man with Graves' ophthalmopathy. Sequenced input: peripheral blood. The CDR3 region is CASSLPSGLLHF. In nucleotides, the CDR3 is TGTGCCAGCAGTTTGCCGTCGGGGCTCCTCCACTTT.